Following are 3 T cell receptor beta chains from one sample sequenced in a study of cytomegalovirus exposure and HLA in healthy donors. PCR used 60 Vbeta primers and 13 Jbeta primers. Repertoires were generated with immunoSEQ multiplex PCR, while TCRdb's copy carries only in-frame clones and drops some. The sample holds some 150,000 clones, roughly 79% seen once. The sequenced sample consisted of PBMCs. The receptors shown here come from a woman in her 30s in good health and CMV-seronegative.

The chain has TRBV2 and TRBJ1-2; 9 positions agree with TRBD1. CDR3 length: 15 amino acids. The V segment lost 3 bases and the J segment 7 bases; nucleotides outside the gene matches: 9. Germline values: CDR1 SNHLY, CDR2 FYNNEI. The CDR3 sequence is CASSDADRGLSGYTF. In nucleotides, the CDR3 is TGTGCCAGCAGTGATGCGGACAGGGGCTTAAGTGGCTACACCTTC.

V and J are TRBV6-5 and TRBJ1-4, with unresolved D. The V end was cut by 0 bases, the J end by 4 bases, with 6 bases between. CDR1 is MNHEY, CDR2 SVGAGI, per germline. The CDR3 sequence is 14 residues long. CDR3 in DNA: TGTGCCAGCAGTTACTCGAGGAGTAATGAAAAACTGTTTTTT. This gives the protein CASSYSRSNEKLFF.

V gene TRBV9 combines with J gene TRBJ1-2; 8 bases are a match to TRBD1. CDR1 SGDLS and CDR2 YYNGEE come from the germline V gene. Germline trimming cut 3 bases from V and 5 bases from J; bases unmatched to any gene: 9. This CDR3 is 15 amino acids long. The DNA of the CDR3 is TGTGCCAGCAGCGGAACTACAGGGGGGGCTTATGGCTACACCTTC. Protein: CASSGTTGGAYGYTF.